A single sample is the source of the 28 T cell receptor beta chains below, sequenced in a study of cytomegalovirus exposure and HLA in healthy donors. 60 Vbeta and 13 Jbeta primers were used in PCR. This table comes from immunoSEQ multiplex PCR, and its TCRdb copy is limited to in-frame clones, with some not included. The sample has some 130,000 clones, about two thirds seen once; the top ten hold 2% to 2.5%. Sequencing was performed on PBMCs. These receptors were collected from a woman aged 60-75 years in good health and CMV-seropositive.

The chain uses TRBV28 and TRBJ2-3, with D perhaps matching TRBD1 (5 bases). There are 16 residues in the CDR3. Trimming left V 5 bases short and J 2 bases short, with 17 bases between. Per germline, CDR1 MDHEN and CDR2 SYDVKM. The CDR3 nucleotides read TGTGCCAGCAGTACACGACAGTGGGTGAACACAGATACGCAGTATTTT. This translates into CASSTRQWVNTDTQYF.

This clone was observed a few times. The rearrangement links TRBV6-6 to TRBJ2-7; possibly TRBD1 for D (6 bases). V was clipped by 5 bases and J by 7 bases, with 12 bases between them. Per germline, CDR1 MNHNY and CDR2 SVGAGI (reference sequence). The length of the CDR3 is 12 residues. In DNA form, the CDR3 reads TGTGCCAGCAGTCGAACAGGGATTGAGCAGTACTTC. The encoded protein is CASSRTGIEQYF.

This clone occurred a few times. The chain has TRBV6-5 and TRBJ2-7; no firm D call. Germline V CDR1 and CDR2: MNHEY, SVGAGI. This CDR3 region has 13 residues. V gave up 7 bases and J gave up 3 bases, with 13 bases separating them. The CDR3 DNA follows: TGTGCCAGCACCCCTACACCGGGCTACGAGCAGTACTTC. It specifies CASTPTPGYEQYF.

The chain is built from TRBV6-4 and TRBJ1-1; 7 bases agree with TRBD1. This CDR3 comprises 14 residues. The germline V gene encodes CDR1 MRHNA and CDR2 SNTAGT. Losses at the gene ends were 6 bases for V and 4 bases for J; bases not matched to a gene: 8. This CDR3 is CASRREGAITEAFF. The CDR3 DNA reads TGTGCCAGCAGGAGAGAGGGGGCGATCACTGAAGCTTTCTTT.

This clone was recorded only once. The chain joins TRBV28 to TRBJ2-7; 8 bases fit TRBD2. The CDR3 spans 16 residues. Trimming removed 1 base from V and 0 bases from J; junction bases left unmatched: 5. CDR1 and CDR2 (germline): MDHEN, SYDVKM. In nucleotides, the CDR3 is TGTGCCAGCAGTTTATCCCCAGCGGGGGACTCCTACGAGCAGTACTTC. Its protein is CASSLSPAGDSYEQYF. The full variable domain, rest sourced from reference TRBV28 and TRBJ2-7, is DVKVTQSSRYLVKRTGEKVFLECVQDMDHENMFWYRQDPGLGLRLIYFSYDVKMKEKGDIPEGYSVSREKKERFSLILESASTNQTSMYLCASSLSPAGDSYEQYFGPGTRLTVT.

J is TRBJ1-1 and V is TRBV18; TRBD1 matches at 9 bases. The germline CDR1 and CDR2 sequences are KGHSH and LQKENI. The CDR3 is made up of 16 amino acids. Germline trimming cut 3 bases from V and 3 bases from J; bases unmatched to any gene: 8. As DNA, the CDR3 is TGTGCCAGCTCACCTACACAGGGGGCGCAGGACACTGAAGCTTTCTTT. This encodes CASSPTQGAQDTEAFF.

The chain has TRBV7-6 and TRBJ2-7, with TRBD1 as a possible D gene (6 bases). The length of the CDR3 is 15 residues. The V gene's germline CDR1 is SGHVS and CDR2 FNYEAQ. The V end lost 5 bases, the J end lost 6 bases, and 20 bases lay between the germline ends. The CDR3 DNA reads as TGTGCCAGCAGCCCAGGGGCATACAGGGATGGCGAGCAGTACTTC. Its translation: CASSPGAYRDGEQYF.

This chain uses TRBV1 with TRBJ1-3; whether TRBD1, the table's D call, matches the DNA was not checked. TRBV1 is a pseudogene segment. The CDR3 covers 22 residues. This CDR3 is CTSSRASFEGILDRGTGNTIYF. Written as DNA, the CDR3 is TGCACCAGCAGCCGCGCATCGTTCGAAGGGATCCTCGACAGGGGGACGGGAAACACCATATATTTT.

In its sample, this clone was seen a few times. The J gene is TRBJ2-7, the V gene TRBV6-5; TRBD2 might be the D (5 bases). The CDR3 sequence is 16 residues long. Germline values: CDR1 MNHEY, CDR2 SVGAGI. V lost 1 base to trimming and J lost 4 bases, with 17 bases between them. CDR3 sequence (DNA): TGTGCCAGCAGTTACTTGTCGGCCACTAGTGTATACGAGCAGTACTTC. Protein sequence: CASSYLSATSVYEQYF.

This clone was picked up one time. This same CDR3 is encoded by further DNA sequences in the sample. The chain links TRBV5-1 to TRBJ1-2; D not resolved. The CDR3 loop spans 13 amino acids. Per the germline V gene, CDR1 is SGHRS and CDR2 is YFSETQ. The V and J ends lost 4 bases and 5 bases respectively, with 12 bases between them. The CDR3 DNA follows: TGCGCCAGCAGCCCTAGGACGGGGTATGGCTACACCTTC. Encoded protein: CASSPRTGYGYTF.

This clone is a singleton in its sample. The V call is TRBV29-1, the J call TRBJ2-1, with 7 bases matching TRBD2. The CDR3 is 14 residues long. V gave up 4 bases and J gave up 10 bases; unmatched junction bases: 13. Germline V gene data show CDR1 as SQVTM and CDR2 as ANQGSEA. The CDR3: CSVVGLAVSREQFF. CDR3 DNA: TGCAGCGTTGTGGGGCTAGCGGTATCGAGGGAGCAGTTCTTC.

The J gene is TRBJ1-4, the V gene TRBV18, with 7 nucleotides matching TRBD1. Germline CDR1 is KGHSH and CDR2 is LQKENI. The CDR3 extends over 14 amino acids. V trimming: 6 bases; J trimming: 7 bases; junction bases outside the gene matches: 8. The CDR3 DNA follows: TGTGCCAGCTCGTGGAGGGGGCAGGGTGAAAAACTGTTTTTT. Its protein is CASSWRGQGEKLFF.

The genes are TRBV27 and TRBJ2-1, with TRBD2 matching over 13 bases. J lost 8 bases, V lost 4 bases, and 8 bases had no gene match. CDR1 is MNHEY and CDR2 is SMNVEV in the germline V gene (reference sequence). The CDR3 has 16 amino acids. CDR3 in DNA: TGTGCCAGCAGTTCACTAGCGGGAGGGCCTGGCCATGAGCAGTTCTTC. This sequence encodes CASSSLAGGPGHEQFF.

The chain uses TRBV5-1 and TRBJ2-3; D is possibly TRBD2 (6 bases). The V and J ends lost 8 bases and 6 bases respectively, with 10 bases between them. The CDR3 length is 11 residues. Germline V gene lookup returns CDR1 SGHRS and CDR2 YFSETQ. CDR3 protein: CASRSGDTQYF. CDR3 DNA: TGCGCCAGTAGAAGCGGGGATACGCAGTATTTT. The full variable domain, in which reference TRBV5-1 and TRBJ2-3 provide the parts outside the CDR3, is KAGVTQTPRYLIKTRGQQVTLSCSPISGHRSVSWYQQTPGQGLQFLFEYFSETQRNKGNFPGRFSGRQFSNSRSEMNVSTLELGDSALYLCASRSGDTQYFGPGTRLTVL.

The chain couples TRBV28 to TRBJ2-1; 8 bases agree with TRBD2. Germline V gives CDR1 MDHEN, CDR2 SYDVKM. The CDR3 has 14 amino acids. V was clipped by 3 bases and J by 10 bases; unmatched bases: 8. For the CDR3, the DNA is TGTGCCAGCAGTTTGGTAGCGGGAAGTGGAGAGCAGTTCTTC. It codes for CASSLVAGSGEQFF.

CDR3 amino acids: CSCGYSGYTF. The CDR3 nucleotides are TGCAGCTGCGGGTATAGTGGCTACACCTTC. The rearrangement links TRBV29-1 to TRBJ1-2; D gene unclear. The CDR3 loop spans 10 amino acids. Trimming removed 8 bases at V and 7 bases at J, with 11 bases between. The germline CDR1 and CDR2 sequences are SQVTM and ANQGSEA.

The rearrangement joins TRBV6-5 to TRBJ1-1, with D perhaps TRBD1 (6 bases). Germline V CDR1 and CDR2: MNHEY, SVGAGI. V dropped 2 bases and J dropped 5 bases, with 12 bases sitting between them. This CDR3 comprises 14 residues. CDR3: CASSYPGGGTEAFF. The CDR3 coding sequence is TGTGCCAGCAGTTACCCGGGGGGCGGAACTGAAGCTTTCTTT.

The chain recombines TRBV12-5 with TRBJ2-1; 15 positions match TRBD2. V lost 5 bases to trimming and J lost 5 bases; unmatched junction nucleotides: 4. The CDR3 is 16 amino acids. Germline CDR1 is LGHNT and CDR2 is FRNRAP. The CDR3 nucleotides read TGTGCTAGTGGTAGGGGACTAGCGGGGGGAAACAATGAGCAGTTCTTC. This encodes CASGRGLAGGNNEQFF.

V is TRBV30 and J is TRBJ2-7, with 9 bases lining up with TRBD1. CDR1 and CDR2 (germline): GTSNPN, SVGIG (reference sequence). V shed 7 bases, J shed 5 bases, and the junction held 12 bases outside the gene matches. There are 14 residues in the CDR3. CDR3 nucleotides: TGTGCCTCGCGCCCGGGACAGGGTCACCACGAGCAGTACTTC. Amino acids: CASRPGQGHHEQYF.

V gene TRBV19 combines with J gene TRBJ1-5; D may be TRBD1 (6 bases). Germline CDR1 and CDR2: LNHDA and SQIVND (reference sequence). The length of the CDR3 is 16 residues. Between the trimmed V and J ends, which lost 3 bases and 9 bases, there was a span of 21 bases. CDR3 in amino acids: CASSIATSPKGGPQHF. Written as DNA, the CDR3 is TGTGCCAGTAGTATCGCCACCAGTCCCAAAGGGGGGCCCCAGCATTTT.

V gene TRBV5-1 combines with J gene TRBJ2-3; 7 positions agree with TRBD1. CDR3 length equals 14 residues. Trimming took 5 bases from V and 3 from J; bases not matched to a gene: 6. Looked up from germline, CDR1 is SGHRS and CDR2 is YFSETQ. In DNA, the CDR3 is TGCGCCAGCAGACAGACAGGGCTGACAGATACGCAGTATTTT. It codes for CASRQTGLTDTQYF.

This clone has only one observation. The chain employs TRBV6-5 and TRBJ1-1, with D uncertain. CDR3 length equals 14 residues. Per the germline V gene, CDR1 is MNHEY and CDR2 is SVGAGI. V was cut by 0 bases and J by 1 base, with 6 bases left in between. The CDR3 DNA follows: TGTGCCAGCAGTTACTCACTGCAGAACACTGAAGCTTTCTTT. Translation: CASSYSLQNTEAFF.

V gene TRBV28 combines with J gene TRBJ2-7; a possible D gene is TRBD1 (6 bases). In germline, CDR1 is MDHEN, CDR2 SYDVKM. There are 14 residues in the CDR3. The V end lost 6 bases, the J end lost 2 bases, and 14 bases lay between the germline ends. The CDR3 loop is CASRGASGAYEQYF. The CDR3 DNA follows: TGTGCCAGCAGGGGGGCCTCCGGGGCCTACGAGCAGTACTTC. Complete variable domain (other parts from reference TRBV28 and TRBJ2-7): DVKVTQSSRYLVKRTGEKVFLECVQDMDHENMFWYRQDPGLGLRLIYFSYDVKMKEKGDIPEGYSVSREKKERFSLILESASTNQTSMYLCASRGASGAYEQYFGPGTRLTVT.

The chain links TRBV6-1 to TRBJ2-3, with a weak D call TRBD2 (6 bases). Trimming cost V 1 base and J 0 bases, with 11 bases left between them. The CDR3 is 16 amino acids. Looked up from germline, CDR1 is MNHNS and CDR2 is SASEGT. CDR3 in amino acids: CASSEVGGSSTDTQYF. The CDR3 DNA follows: TGTGCCAGCAGTGAAGTTGGGGGGTCTAGCACAGATACGCAGTATTTT.

This clone was seen a few times. The chain employs TRBV5-4 and TRBJ2-7; possible D gene TRBD1, 6 bases. The CDR3 runs to 14 residues. V lost 3 bases to trimming and J lost 7 bases, with 17 bases between them. CDR1 and CDR2 (germline): SGHNT, YYREEE (reference sequence). This CDR3 is CASSSGTMVQEQYF. CDR3 coding DNA: TGTGCCAGCAGCTCCGGGACAATGGTTCAAGAGCAGTACTTC.

This sequence joins TRBV19 and TRBJ2-1, with no clear D. V dropped 7 bases and J dropped 4 bases, with 14 bases sitting between them. In germline, CDR1 is LNHDA, CDR2 SQIVND (reference sequence). This CDR3 comprises 14 residues. The CDR3 coding sequence is TGTGCCAGTAATCTGGCCGGAGAGTACAATGAGCAGTTCTTC. Its protein is CASNLAGEYNEQFF. The whole variable domain, filled in from reference TRBV19 and TRBJ2-1, reads DGGITQSPKYLFRKEGQNVTLSCEQNLNHDAMYWYRQDPGQGLRLIYYSQIVNDFQKGDIAEGYSVSREKKESFPLTVTSAQKNPTAFYLCASNLAGEYNEQFFGPGTRLTVL.

J is TRBJ2-1 and V is TRBV9, with D possibly TRBD1 on 6 matching bases. Trimming cost V 4 bases and J 2 bases, with 16 bases left between them. The germline V gene has CDR1 SGDLS and CDR2 YYNGEE. This CDR3 contains 16 residues. CDR3 loop: CASSPKTGPPYNEQFF. The CDR3 DNA reads TGTGCCAGCAGCCCTAAAACAGGGCCTCCCTACAATGAGCAGTTCTTC.

In this sample, this clone turned up a few times. The chain carries TRBV5-1 and TRBJ1-1, with D tentatively TRBD1 (5 bases). There are 14 residues in the CDR3. The germline V and J ends were trimmed by 4 bases and 1 base, with 11 bases remaining between them. CDR1 and CDR2 from the germline V gene are SGHRS and YFSETQ. DNA for the CDR3: TGCGCCAGCAGCATAACGACAGCGAACACTGAAGCTTTCTTT. It translates to CASSITTANTEAFF.